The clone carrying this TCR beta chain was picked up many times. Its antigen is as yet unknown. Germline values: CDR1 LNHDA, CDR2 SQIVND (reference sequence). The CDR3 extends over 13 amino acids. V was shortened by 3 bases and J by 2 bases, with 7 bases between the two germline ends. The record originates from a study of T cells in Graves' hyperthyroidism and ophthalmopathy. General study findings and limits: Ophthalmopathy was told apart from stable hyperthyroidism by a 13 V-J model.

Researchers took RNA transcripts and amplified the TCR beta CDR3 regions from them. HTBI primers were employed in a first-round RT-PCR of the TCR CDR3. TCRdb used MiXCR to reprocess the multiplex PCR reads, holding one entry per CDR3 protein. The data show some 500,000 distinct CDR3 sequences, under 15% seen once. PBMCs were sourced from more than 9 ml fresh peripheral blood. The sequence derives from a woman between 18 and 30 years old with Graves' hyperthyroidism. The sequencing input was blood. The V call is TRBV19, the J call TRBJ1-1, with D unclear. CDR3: CASSIYGNTEAFF. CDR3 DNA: TGTGCCAGTAGTATCTACGGAAACACTGAAGCTTTCTTT.